A single sample is the source of the 24 T cell receptor beta chains below, sequenced in a study of CD8+ T cells in alopecia areata (dated by TCRdb to between 2018 and 2020). Library preparation was by the immunoSEQ multiplex PCR assay. RNA was extracted from all samples and reverse transcribed into cDNA, which served as template for TCR sequencing. What TCRdb holds here is the immuneACCESS table cut down to in-frame rearrangements. Part of the clones is not present; checked against another copy, under half of the missing clones reflect an unresolved V gene, and the others are unexplained. This sample holds fewer than 100,000 clones; roughly three fifths were observed only once. The ten largest make up roughly a sixth of the sample. This specimen's time point label, per the study, means: less than five weeks on oral tofacitinib. According to the study, the label for this sample's treatment or condition signals: oral pan-JAK inhibitor, 5-10 mg twice daily.

The material sequenced was CD8+ T cells sorted from blood, taken at week 4, from a patient treated with tofacitinib. These receptor sequences come from a human donor with alopecia areata.

The V and J genes are TRBV6-6 and TRBJ2-7; D may be TRBD2 (5 bases). The V gene lost 5 bases and the J gene lost 2 bases, with 13 bases spanning the gap. CDR3 length equals 14 residues. Germline loops: CDR1 MNHNY, CDR2 SVGAGI (reference sequence). DNA of the CDR3: TGTGCCAGCAGTACCCCTAGCAGCACCTACGAGCAGTACTTC. This translates into CASSTPSSTYEQYF.

This clone was detected a few times. The chain joins TRBV30 to TRBJ2-7; the D is unclear. Germline CDR1 and CDR2: GTSNPN and SVGIG (reference sequence). The V and J ends lost 4 bases and 6 bases respectively, with 16 bases between them. This CDR3 is built from 13 residues. This CDR3 is CAWNPPPPSEQYF. The CDR3 nucleotides are TGTGCCTGGAACCCACCGCCACCTTCCGAGCAGTACTTC.

This chain links TRBV9 with TRBJ2-7; TRBD1 might be the D (6 bases). Germline assignment: CDR1 SGDLS and CDR2 YYNGEE. V was clipped by 4 bases and J by 2 bases, with 10 bases between them. This CDR3 comprises 13 residues. For the CDR3, the DNA is TGTGCCAGCAGCCCGGGACAAACCTACGAGCAGTACTTC. Translating it yields CASSPGQTYEQYF.

The V gene is TRBV27, the J gene TRBJ1-1; D remains ambiguous. CDR1 and CDR2 (germline): MNHEY, SMNVEV (reference sequence). Trimming took off 3 bases at V and 2 bases at J, with 10 bases between the two ends. This CDR3 contains 14 residues. The CDR3 loop is CASSLSRANTEAFF. The DNA of the CDR3 is TGTGCCAGCAGTTTGTCCCGGGCCAACACTGAAGCTTTCTTT.

This chain connects TRBV29-1 to TRBJ2-7; 8 nucleotides line up with TRBD2. The CDR3 contains 13 residues. CDR1 SQVTM and CDR2 ANQGSEA come from the germline V gene. J was trimmed by 3 bases and V by 4 bases; bases with no gene match: 5. Written as DNA, the CDR3 is TGCAGCGTTGTAACCCGGGGGGGCTACGAGCAGTACTTC. It encodes CSVVTRGGYEQYF.

This clone was seen a few times. This rearrangement joins TRBV4-3 to TRBJ2-5, with D possibly TRBD2 on 5 matching bases. The CDR3 consists of 14 residues. The V end was cut by 6 bases, the J end by 2 bases, with 13 bases between. Germline V gene lookup returns CDR1 LGHNA and CDR2 YSLEER. CDR3 coding DNA: TGCGCCAGCAGTCAGGATAGAGGGCAAGAGACCCAGTACTTC. It specifies CASSQDRGQETQYF.

V is TRBV7-9 and J is TRBJ1-5; possible D gene TRBD1, 5 bases. The CDR3 spans 14 residues. The germline CDR1 and CDR2 sequences are SEHNR and FQNEAQ (reference sequence). Trimming cost V 4 bases and J 1 base, with 8 bases left between them. CDR3 loop: CASSSGVSNQPQHF. The CDR3 nucleotides are TGTGCCAGCAGCTCGGGGGTGAGCAATCAGCCCCAGCATTTT.

The rearrangement joins TRBV11-2 to TRBJ2-5; the D gene could be TRBD1 or TRBD2 (5 bases each). The V and J ends lost 4 bases and 5 bases respectively, with 23 bases between them. Germline V CDR1 and CDR2: SGHAT, FQNNGV. This CDR3 contains 17 residues. CDR3 loop: CASSSFPRGPLSETQYF. The CDR3 bases are TGTGCCAGCAGCTCATTCCCTAGGGGACCGCTATCGGAGACCCAGTACTTC.

The chain uses TRBV29-1 and TRBJ2-7, with D perhaps given as TRBD1 or TRBD2 (6 bases each). The V gene's germline CDR1 is SQVTM and CDR2 ANQGSEA. This CDR3 spans 13 amino acids. Trimming stripped 6 bases from V and 4 bases from J, with 16 bases between. CDR3: CSVGTGRRYEQYF. For the CDR3, the DNA is TGCAGCGTCGGTACAGGGAGGAGGTACGAGCAGTACTTC.

DNA of the CDR3: TGTGCCAGCAGCACGACCCAGCGGGCCCCAACCTACGAGCAGTACTTC. This translates into CASSTTQRAPTYEQYF. The chain has TRBV28 and TRBJ2-7, with D maybe TRBD2 (6 bases). The ends were cut back, 6 bases at V and 2 bases at J, with 20 bases in the middle. The CDR3 is 16 amino acids. The V gene's germline CDR1 is MDHEN and CDR2 SYDVKM.

V gene TRBV27 combines with J gene TRBJ1-2, with a possible D match to TRBD1 (5 bases). V was pared by 5 bases and J by 6 bases, with 19 bases between. The CDR3 sequence is 15 residues long. The germline V gene has CDR1 MNHEY and CDR2 SMNVEV (reference sequence). The CDR3 loop is CASSTSTGGVHGYTF. CDR3 nucleotide sequence: TGTGCCAGCAGTACTAGTACCGGGGGGGTACATGGCTACACCTTC.

V and J are TRBV7-9 and TRBJ2-3, with 8 bases identical to TRBD2. CDR1 and CDR2 (germline): SEHNR, FQNEAQ (reference sequence). The CDR3 extends over 15 amino acids. V gave up 3 bases and J gave up 4 bases; unmatched junction bases: 6. CDR3 DNA sequence: TGTGCCAGCAGCTTTCCGACTAGCGTGGCAGATACGCAGTATTTT. Its protein product is CASSFPTSVADTQYF.

This clone was counted between two and nine times. The V gene is TRBV2, the J gene TRBJ2-7; 7 positions agree with TRBD2. V shed 6 bases and J 0 bases; nucleotides not matched to a gene: 11. CDR1 and CDR2 (germline): SNHLY, FYNNEI. The CDR3 contains 16 residues. The CDR3 DNA sequence: TGTGCCAGCAGGGAAACTAGCGAGAGGAGCTCCTACGAGCAGTACTTC. Translation gives CASRETSERSSYEQYF.

The chain joins TRBV13 to TRBJ1-2; D is uncertain. V lost 5 bases, J lost 4 bases, and 14 bases lay in between. Per germline, CDR1 PRHDT and CDR2 FYEKMQ (reference sequence). The CDR3 is 14 amino acids. The CDR3: CASSPSGPGYGYTF. CDR3 DNA: TGTGCCAGCAGCCCCTCAGGCCCCGGCTATGGCTACACCTTC.

V gene TRBV7-8 combines with J gene TRBJ1-1; 8 bases fit TRBD1. Germline CDR1 is SGHVS and CDR2 is FQNEAQ. The V gene end was trimmed by 1 base and the J gene end by 5 bases; junction bases not matched to a gene: 6. The CDR3 contains 15 residues. The CDR3 region has the DNA TGTGCCAGCAGCTTAGGCAGGGGGCCGGGGACTGAAGCTTTCTTT. Its protein product is CASSLGRGPGTEAFF.

The rearrangement links TRBV2 to TRBJ2-1, with D possibly being TRBD1 (6 bases). Looked up from germline, CDR1 is SNHLY and CDR2 is FYNNEI. The V gene lost 4 bases and the J gene lost 3 bases, with 16 bases spanning the gap. This CDR3 is built from 16 residues. For the CDR3, the DNA is TGTGCCAGCAGTGCCCTACAGGGACCCATCTACAATGAGCAGTTCTTC. It yields the protein CASSALQGPIYNEQFF.

This chain uses TRBV27 with TRBJ2-1; 9 nucleotides agree with TRBD2. This CDR3 comprises 13 residues. Germline values: CDR1 MNHEY, CDR2 SMNVEV (reference sequence). The V segment lost 8 bases and the J segment 3 bases; nucleotides outside the gene matches: 2. This CDR3 reads CASGLASYNEQFF. CDR3 nucleotides: TGTGCCAGCGGACTAGCGAGCTACAATGAGCAGTTCTTC.

The chain carries TRBV28 and TRBJ1-1, with D hard to call. Germline CDR1 is MDHEN and CDR2 is SYDVKM. CDR3 size: 14 residues. V was clipped by 2 bases and J by 3 bases, with 10 bases between them. The CDR3 loop is CASSLPDGDTEAFF. CDR3 coding DNA: TGTGCCAGCAGTTTACCCGACGGGGACACTGAAGCTTTCTTT.

The chain uses TRBV7-9 and TRBJ2-7; D uncertain. Germline assignment: CDR1 SEHNR and CDR2 FQNEAQ (reference sequence). Trimming removed 1 base from V and 0 bases from J, with 13 bases in between. The CDR3 spans 16 residues. The CDR3 protein is CASSLVRWTDSYEQYF. The CDR3 DNA follows: TGTGCCAGCAGCTTAGTCCGATGGACGGACTCCTACGAGCAGTACTTC.

This clone was found once. This likely traces to a read error, being one base from a far larger clone. The CDR3 end shows no conserved phenylalanine or tryptophan, and so a read error is likely. The rearrangement links TRBV27 to TRBJ2-7; TRBD2 matches at 8 bases. The J call may be wrong; the DNA end is better matched by TRBJ2-5. Germline V CDR1 and CDR2: MNHEY, SMNVEV (reference sequence). CDR3 size: 16 residues. CDR3 residues: CASSILSGSGDETQYL. CDR3 bases: TGTGCCAGCAGTATTCTGAGCGGGAGCGGGGATGAGACCCAGTACTTG.

CDR3 in DNA: TGCAGCGCCGAGAGACTAGCGACCTTCACAGATACGCAGTATTTT. Its protein is CSAERLATFTDTQYF. V is TRBV29-1 and J is TRBJ2-3, with 8 positions matching TRBD2. Germline CDR1 reads SQVTM; CDR2 reads ANQGSEA. The J segment lost 2 bases and the V segment lost 7 bases, leaving 11 bases of the junction unmatched. This CDR3 spans 15 amino acids.

This chain uses TRBV7-9 with TRBJ2-2; D ambiguous. Trimming cost V 4 bases and J 5 bases, with 11 bases left between them. Germline V lookup: CDR1 SEHNR, CDR2 FQNEAQ (reference sequence). This CDR3 comprises 14 residues. DNA for the CDR3: TGTGCCAGCAGCTCCCCCCGCGAGACCGGGGAGCTGTTTTTT. Protein product: CASSSPRETGELFF.

This clone has just a few counts. V gene TRBV5-1 combines with J gene TRBJ2-7; weak D call: TRBD1 (6 bases). Between the trimmed V and J ends, which lost 4 bases and 3 bases, there was a span of 17 bases. CDR1 is SGHRS, CDR2 YFSETQ, per germline. The CDR3 is 15 residues long. The CDR3 spells CASSQGLTGFYEQYF. In DNA, the CDR3 is TGCGCCAGCAGCCAGGGTCTAACAGGGTTCTACGAGCAGTACTTC.

Notes on this clone: Other DNA sequences in the sample encode the same CDR3. This chain joins TRBV29-1 and TRBJ2-7; no reliable D call. V was clipped by 3 bases and J by 2 bases, with 14 bases between them. The CDR3 contains 14 residues. Germline loops: CDR1 SQVTM, CDR2 ANQGSEA. CDR3 loop: CSVEDLGRPYEQYF. The CDR3, as DNA: TGCAGCGTTGAGGATTTAGGACGCCCCTACGAGCAGTACTTC.